The source of this T cell receptor beta chain is a study of CD8+CD57+ T cells in acquired aplastic anemia. Study as a whole: The mean DNA yield obtained from sorted CD4+ and CD8+ cells came to about 3.2 ug. Study observations and caveats: Patients shared twenty-nine CD8+ CDR3 sequences with controls.

Genomic DNA provided the template from which TCR beta VDJ and CDR3 profiles were obtained. TCRdb re-called the reads through MiXCR, storing one row per CDR3 protein. The sample lists 65,000 or so distinct CDR3 sequences, over 45% occurring once. Ten or more counts support this clonotype. Its antigen is still unknown. Per germline, CDR1 SGHRS and CDR2 YFSETQ. V shed 1 base, J shed 2 bases, and the junction held 8 bases outside the gene matches. CDR3 length: 16 residues. The receptor was isolated from a human donor in good health, serving as a control. This chain joins TRBV5-1 and TRBJ1-1, with 7 bases identical to TRBD1. Sequenced input: sorted CD4+, CD8+, or CD8+CD57+ T cells (not recorded which) from PBMCs. CDR3 in DNA: TGCGCCAGCAGCTTGCAACAGGGGATACGAAACACTGAAGCTTTCTTT. Protein: CASSLQQGIRNTEAFF.